Following are 21 T cell receptor beta chains from one sample sequenced in a study of T-cell memory formation after mild COVID-19. Via MiXCR, TCRdb re-called the 5' RACE reads, giving one row per CDR3 protein. The sample has about 560,000 distinct CDR3 sequences; about 20% are singletons. Material for sequencing was PBMCs or a T cell subset sorted from them (not recorded which). These TCRs come from an adult woman who had mild COVID-19 (a few samples of this study predate the infection). Cell type and time point are not known.

The rearrangement uses TRBV11-3 and TRBJ2-7; a possible D gene is TRBD1 (8 bases). CDR3 length: 16 amino acids. V was trimmed by 1 base and J by 3 bases, leaving 16 bases between them. Germline V gene data show CDR1 as SGHNT and CDR2 as YENEEA. The CDR3 DNA reads TGTGCCAGCAGCTTAGCCGCACAGGGGGGGAACTACGAGCAGTACTTC. The encoded protein is CASSLAAQGGNYEQYF.

V gene TRBV7-9 combines with J gene TRBJ2-3; either TRBD1 or TRBD2 may supply D (5 bases each). Germline-derived CDR1 and CDR2 are SEHNR and FQNEAQ (reference sequence). V shed 1 base and J shed 10 bases, with 12 bases lying between them. The CDR3 extends over 13 amino acids. CDR3 nucleotide sequence: TGTGCCAGCAGCTTAGAGCGGCTAGGGGCGCAGTATTTT. Translation gives CASSLERLGAQYF.

This clonotype was recorded a few times. V gene TRBV5-1 combines with J gene TRBJ2-3, with unresolved D. Germline CDR1 SGHRS, CDR2 YFSETQ. Trimming took 5 bases from V and 0 from J, leaving 13 bases between them. This CDR3 has 15 amino acids. The CDR3 sequence is CASSLSPASTDTQYF. DNA for the CDR3: TGCGCCAGCAGTTTATCGCCAGCTAGCACAGATACGCAGTATTTT.

The chain uses TRBV3-1 and TRBJ2-5, with TRBD2 as a possible D gene (7 bases). Germline CDR1 LGHDT, CDR2 YNNKEL (reference sequence). Trimming left V 4 bases short and J 5 bases short, with 17 bases between. The CDR3 spans 15 residues. Here the CDR3 DNA reads TGTGCCAGCAGCCCCGACGGGGGGCTAACGGAGACCCAGTACTTC. Translated, it gives CASSPDGGLTETQYF.

In this sample, this clonotype turned up many times. The V call is TRBV10-3, the J call TRBJ1-6; D call uncertain. The CDR3 runs 12 residues. The V gene's germline CDR1 is ENHRY and CDR2 SYGVKD. Deletions cut 5 bases from V and 7 bases from J, with 6 bases between. CDR3: CAISTGNSPLHF. CDR3 coding DNA: TGTGCCATCAGTACTGGGAATTCACCCCTCCACTTT.

This clonotype was detected ten times or more. CDR3 sequence reads: CAIKASGPPYEQYF. CDR3 sequence (DNA): TGTGCCATCAAGGCTAGCGGACCTCCCTACGAGCAGTACTTC. The chain couples TRBV10-3 to TRBJ2-7; 7 positions match TRBD2. V shed 7 bases, J shed 2 bases, and the junction held 8 bases outside the gene matches. The CDR3 is made up of 14 amino acids. Germline assignment: CDR1 ENHRY and CDR2 SYGVKD.

The rearrangement joins TRBV7-8 to TRBJ1-5; D may be TRBD1 (5 bases). In germline, CDR1 is SGHVS, CDR2 FQNEAQ. There are 15 residues in the CDR3. The V end lost 7 bases, the J end lost 2 bases, and 15 bases lay between the germline ends. The CDR3 DNA reads as TGTGCCAGCACCCTAGGGGCGAACCGCAATCAGCCCCAGCATTTT. It specifies CASTLGANRNQPQHF.

The table lists this clonotype with a few counts. This sequence joins TRBV9 and TRBJ2-2, with 10 bases lining up with TRBD2. V shed 1 base and J 1 base; nucleotides not matched to a gene: 1. The CDR3 totals 16 residues. The germline V gene has CDR1 SGDLS and CDR2 YYNGEE. CDR3 sequence (DNA): TGTGCCAGCAGCGTACCTAGCGGGGGGAACACCGGGGAGCTGTTTTTT. Translated, it gives CASSVPSGGNTGELFF.

V is TRBV20-1 and J is TRBJ2-1, with 15 bases lining up with TRBD2. V was clipped by 3 bases and J by 12 bases; unmatched bases: 0. The V gene's germline CDR1 is DFQATT and CDR2 SNEGSKA (reference sequence). This CDR3 spans 12 amino acids. The CDR3 loop is CSARGLAGGQFF. Written as DNA, the CDR3 is TGCAGTGCTAGGGGACTAGCGGGGGGGCAGTTCTTC.

This clonotype was picked up one time. This sequence joins TRBV11-2 and TRBJ2-2; no reliable D call. Trimming took off 2 bases at V and 4 bases at J, with 11 bases between the two ends. Germline V lookup: CDR1 SGHAT, CDR2 FQNNGV. This CDR3 is built from 15 residues. Here the CDR3 reads CASSLSLGLTGELFF. CDR3 DNA: TGTGCCAGCAGCTTATCTCTGGGCCTCACCGGGGAGCTGTTTTTT.

This chain uses TRBV27 with TRBJ1-1, with D uncertain. This CDR3 is 15 amino acids long. Germline V gene sequence: CDR1 MNHEY, CDR2 SMNVEV (reference sequence). V shed 3 bases and J shed 1 base, with 12 bases lying between them. The CDR3 reads CASSLVSVSNTEAFF. Here the CDR3 DNA reads TGTGCCAGCAGTTTGGTGTCAGTGTCGAACACTGAAGCTTTCTTT.

This clonotype was counted ten times or more. The rearrangement uses TRBV14 and TRBJ1-2, with D unclear. From germline, CDR1 is SGHDN and CDR2 FVKESK. Trimming took 1 base from V and 8 from J, leaving 11 bases between them. The CDR3 has 13 amino acids. CDR3 region: CASSQGLLMGYTF. The CDR3 DNA reads as TGTGCCAGCAGCCAAGGTTTACTGATGGGCTACACCTTC.

The chain carries TRBV12-3 or TRBV12-4 and TRBJ2-5, with a weak D call TRBD2 (5 bases). CDR3 length: 15 residues. Trimming cost V 4 bases and J 5 bases, with 17 bases left between them. The CDR3 is CASSSSLEVAETQYF. The CDR3 region has the DNA TGTGCCAGCAGTTCATCATTGGAGGTGGCGGAGACCCAGTACTTC.

There are a few counts of this clonotype. The V gene is TRBV29-1, the J gene TRBJ2-7; D remains unclear. CDR1 is SQVTM and CDR2 is ANQGSEA in the germline V gene. This CDR3 contains 11 residues. V was pared by 2 bases and J by 6 bases, with 8 bases between. The CDR3 DNA reads as TGCAGCGTTGAACGCCTGGGCGAGCAGTACTTC. Its protein product is CSVERLGEQYF.

This clonotype turned up a few times. The CDR3 coding sequence is TGTGCCAGCAGGAGGACTAGCGGGAGCCTCTACAATGAGCAGTTCTTC. Its translation is CASRRTSGSLYNEQFF. V is TRBV7-6 and J is TRBJ2-1; 13 positions agree with TRBD2. Germline V gene lookup returns CDR1 SGHVS and CDR2 FNYEAQ. Losses at the gene ends were 6 bases for V and 3 bases for J; bases not matched to a gene: 5. The CDR3 runs 16 residues.

This clonotype was counted only a few times. The V call is TRBV20-1, the J call TRBJ1-1, with D possibly matching TRBD1 (5 bases). V was cut by 3 bases and J by 0 bases, with 11 bases left in between. This CDR3 has 14 amino acids. Germline V gene data show CDR1 as DFQATT and CDR2 as SNEGSKA (reference sequence). The CDR3 nucleotides read TGCAGTGCTAGCCCGGGACGGCTGAACACTGAAGCTTTCTTT. This encodes CSASPGRLNTEAFF.

The chain uses TRBV5-6 and TRBJ1-5; D is undetermined. Deletions cut 4 bases from V and 8 bases from J, with 13 bases between. The length of the CDR3 is 13 residues. CDR1 is SGHDT and CDR2 is YYEEEE in the germline V gene. The CDR3 sequence is CASSRHQGEPQHF. The CDR3 DNA follows: TGTGCCAGCAGCAGACATCAAGGAGAGCCCCAGCATTTT.

There are a few counts of this clonotype. The chain employs TRBV5-1 and TRBJ2-7, with a tentative D call TRBD2 (6 bases). CDR1 and CDR2 (germline): SGHRS, YFSETQ. Trimming pared 5 bases from V and 2 bases from J, leaving 14 bases between. The CDR3 consists of 14 residues. In DNA form, the CDR3 reads TGCGCCAGCAGACGGGGGTCCCCCACCTACGAGCAGTACTTC. It yields the protein CASRRGSPTYEQYF.

This clonotype was seen a few times. V gene TRBV6-5 combines with J gene TRBJ2-6; D is perhaps TRBD2 (6 bases). From germline, CDR1 is MNHEY and CDR2 SVGAGI. CDR3 length: 15 amino acids. With 0 bases removed from V and 8 bases from J, the gap between germline ends came to 11 bases. CDR3 protein: CASSYSKTSPNVLTF. CDR3 sequence (DNA): TGTGCCAGCAGTTACTCGAAGACTAGTCCCAACGTCCTGACTTTC.

This rearrangement joins TRBV5-1 to TRBJ2-1, with 12 bases identical to TRBD2. V was clipped by 4 bases and J by 2 bases; unmatched bases: 4. CDR3 length: 16 residues. The germline CDR1 and CDR2 sequences are SGHRS and YFSETQ. The CDR3 loop is CASSRTSGATYNEQFF. CDR3 in DNA: TGCGCCAGCAGCAGGACTAGCGGGGCGACCTACAATGAGCAGTTCTTC.

This rearrangement joins TRBV5-1 to TRBJ2-1; TRBD1 matches at 10 bases. The CDR3 is made up of 15 amino acids. J was trimmed by 15 bases and V by 0 bases; bases with no gene match: 12. Per the germline V gene, CDR1 is SGHRS and CDR2 is YFSETQ. The CDR3 bases are TGCGCCAGCAGCTTGGTCGGGGACAGGGGCCCGCCGCCGTTCTTC. Amino acid sequence: CASSLVGDRGPPPFF.